This T cell receptor beta chain was identified in a study of Ad26.COV2.S vaccination and SARS-CoV-2 variants. The CDR3 has 15 amino acids. Germline V gives CDR1 LNHDA, CDR2 SQIVND (reference sequence). Deletions cut 3 bases from V and 7 bases from J, with 18 bases between. The sample's treatment: roughly 20 received Ad26.COV2.S at low or high dose, single or two shots; 5 received placebo; per-sample allocation not given. It was on day 63 after the first vaccine or placebo injection that samples were taken. Sequencing used immunoSEQ multiplex PCR; TCRdb keeps in-frame clones, though not all of them. Counted here are 400,000 to 500,000 clones, around 89% occurring once; the ten biggest clones make up 3.6%.

The sample in question was peripheral blood, obtained in a trial of Ad26.COV2.S vaccine versus placebo. The TCR originated in a person aged 18-65 years who received the Ad26.COV2.S COVID-19 vaccine or a placebo. The chain is built from TRBV19 and TRBJ1-2; D remains ambiguous. The CDR3 bases are TGTGCCAGTAGTATTCTAGGGAGGACGCTGGGTGGCTACACCTTC. Its translation: CASSILGRTLGGYTF.